The sample holds a few counts of the clone carrying this T cell receptor (beta chain). The data are from a study of early T cells in non-severe SARS-CoV-2 infection. Study details: Whole-blood bulk RNA, unsorted, was sequenced, and chains were unpaired.

Each CDR3 protein gets one entry after TCRdb re-called the 5' RACE reads with MiXCR. The data show tens of thousands of distinct CDR3 sequences, roughly 5.4% seen once. Germline loops: CDR1 LGHNA, CDR2 YSLEER. V lost 4 bases, J lost 11 bases, and 23 bases lay in between. The CDR3 contains 15 residues. The chain uses TRBV4-3 and TRBJ1-1, with D possibly TRBD1 on 6 matching bases. The specimen was whole blood, collected at baseline. This receptor was identified in an adult who was a healthcare worker with PCR-confirmed SARS-CoV-2 infection or an uninfected control (not recorded which). The CDR3 DNA reads as TGCGCCAGCAGCCTCACCTCCAGGGGACGCACAGGGGCTTTCTTT. Translating gives CASSLTSRGRTGAFF.